This TCR beta chain was identified during a study of blood T cells in healthy people across ages. Points from the study as a whole: The long-lived group displayed more naive CD4+ cells, plus higher diversity, than the aged donors did.

This CDR3 contains 15 residues. V lost 6 bases and J lost 1, with 16 bases in between. Germline CDR1 MNHEY, CDR2 SVGAGI. With a J-beta primer mix and a sample-barcoded 5' primer, a second PCR ran about 7 to 12 cycles. TCRdb ran MiXCR on the 5' RACE reads and lists one entry per CDR3 protein. The sample holds around 780,000 distinct CDR3 sequences, 20% to 30% seen once. Worth noting for this clonotype: The antigen remains undetermined.

Donation came from healthy Caucasian individuals in Russia who were aged 6 to 90. In addition, the sample was reused for a study of T cells of mothers and their children. That work adds: All extracted RNA went into cDNA synthesis, around 1.4 ug per 15 ul. At a sensitivity of about 100 clones per million clonotypes, no persistent microchimeric T cell clones appeared.

The V call is TRBV6-5, the J call TRBJ2-7; D is possibly TRBD2 (6 bases). The sequenced sample was blood. This sequence was found in a boy aged 10-17 years in good health. As DNA, the CDR3 is TGTGCCAGCAGGTCTCTGGGGACTGATTCCTACGAGCAGTACTTC. Its translation is CASRSLGTDSYEQYF.